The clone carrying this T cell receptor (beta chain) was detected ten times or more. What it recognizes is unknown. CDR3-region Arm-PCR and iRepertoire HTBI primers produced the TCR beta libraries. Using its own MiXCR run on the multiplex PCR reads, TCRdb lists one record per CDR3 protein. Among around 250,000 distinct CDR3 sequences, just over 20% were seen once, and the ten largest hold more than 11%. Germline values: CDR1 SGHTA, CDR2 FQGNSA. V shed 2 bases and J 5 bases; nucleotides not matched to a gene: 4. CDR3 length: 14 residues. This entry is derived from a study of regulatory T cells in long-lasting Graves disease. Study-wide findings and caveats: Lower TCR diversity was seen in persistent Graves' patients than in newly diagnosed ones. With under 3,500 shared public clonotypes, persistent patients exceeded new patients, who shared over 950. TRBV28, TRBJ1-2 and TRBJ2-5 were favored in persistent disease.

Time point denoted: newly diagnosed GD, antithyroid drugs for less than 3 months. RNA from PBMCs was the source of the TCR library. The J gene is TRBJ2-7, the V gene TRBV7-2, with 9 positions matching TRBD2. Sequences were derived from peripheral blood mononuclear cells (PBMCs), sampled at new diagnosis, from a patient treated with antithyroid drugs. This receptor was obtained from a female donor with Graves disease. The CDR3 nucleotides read TGTGCCAGCAGCTTAACCGGGACTAGCCACGAGCAGTACTTC. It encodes CASSLTGTSHEQYF.